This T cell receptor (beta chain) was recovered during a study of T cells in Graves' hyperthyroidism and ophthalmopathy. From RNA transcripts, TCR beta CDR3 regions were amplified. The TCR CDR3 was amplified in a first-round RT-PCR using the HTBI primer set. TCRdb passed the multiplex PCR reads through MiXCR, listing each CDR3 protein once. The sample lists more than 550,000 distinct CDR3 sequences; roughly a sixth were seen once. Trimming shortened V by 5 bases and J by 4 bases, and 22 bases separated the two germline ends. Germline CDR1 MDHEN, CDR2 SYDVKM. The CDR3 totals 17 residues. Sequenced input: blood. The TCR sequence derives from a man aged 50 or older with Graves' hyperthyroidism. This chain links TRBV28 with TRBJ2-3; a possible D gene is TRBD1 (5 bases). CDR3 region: CASSPPEAGLLSDTQYF. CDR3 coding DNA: TGTGCCAGCAGTCCCCCCGAGGCAGGGTTATTATCAGATACGCAGTATTTT.